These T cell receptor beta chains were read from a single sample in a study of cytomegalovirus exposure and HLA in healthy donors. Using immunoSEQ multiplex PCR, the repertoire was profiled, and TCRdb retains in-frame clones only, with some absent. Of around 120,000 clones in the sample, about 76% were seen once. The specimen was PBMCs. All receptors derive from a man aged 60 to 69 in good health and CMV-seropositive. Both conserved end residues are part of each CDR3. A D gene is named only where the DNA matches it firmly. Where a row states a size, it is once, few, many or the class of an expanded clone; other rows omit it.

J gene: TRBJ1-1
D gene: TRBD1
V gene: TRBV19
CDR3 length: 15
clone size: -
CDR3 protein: CASSPRTGLNSEAFF
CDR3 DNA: TGTGCCAGTAGTCCGCGGACAGGGTTGAACTCTGAAGCTTTCTTT

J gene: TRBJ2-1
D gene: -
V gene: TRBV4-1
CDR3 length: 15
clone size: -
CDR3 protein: CASSQVADLVNEQFF
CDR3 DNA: TGCGCCAGCAGCCAAGTCGCGGATCTTGTCAATGAGCAGTTCTTC

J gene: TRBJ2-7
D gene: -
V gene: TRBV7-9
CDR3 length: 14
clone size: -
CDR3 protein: CASSFGDYPYEQYF
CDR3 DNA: TGTGCCAGCAGCTTTGGTGACTACCCCTACGAGCAGTACTTC

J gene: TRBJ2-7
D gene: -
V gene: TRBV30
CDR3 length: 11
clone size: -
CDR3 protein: CAWARRDEQYF
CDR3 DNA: TGTGCCTGGGCCCGGAGAGACGAGCAGTACTTC

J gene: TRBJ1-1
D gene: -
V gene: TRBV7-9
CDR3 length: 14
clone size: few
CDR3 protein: CASSLGLAGSEAFF
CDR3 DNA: TGTGCCAGCAGCTTAGGTTTAGCCGGAAGTGAAGCTTTCTTT

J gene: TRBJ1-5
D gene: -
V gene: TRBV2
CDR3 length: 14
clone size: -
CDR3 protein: CASSRQSSNQPQHF
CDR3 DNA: TGTGCCAGCAGTAGACAGAGTAGCAATCAGCCCCAGCATTTT

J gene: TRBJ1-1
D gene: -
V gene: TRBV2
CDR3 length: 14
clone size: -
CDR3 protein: CASNVQGWDTEAFF
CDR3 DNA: TGTGCCAGCAATGTACAGGGTTGGGACACTGAAGCTTTCTTT

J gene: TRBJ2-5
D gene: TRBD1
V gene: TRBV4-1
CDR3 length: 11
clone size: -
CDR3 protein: CASSQQGQAYF
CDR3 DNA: TGCGCCAGCAGCCAGCAGGGACAGGCTTACTTC

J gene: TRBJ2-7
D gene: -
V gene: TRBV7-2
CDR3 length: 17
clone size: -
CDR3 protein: CASSLAAQGPSSYEQYF
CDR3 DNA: TGTGCCAGCAGCTTAGCAGCACAGGGACCGAGCTCCTACGAGCAGTACTTC

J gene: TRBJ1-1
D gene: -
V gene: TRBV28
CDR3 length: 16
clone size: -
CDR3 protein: CASSGHAPKGYTEAFF
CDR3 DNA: TGTGCCAGCTCCGGACACGCTCCCAAGGGCTACACTGAAGCTTTCTTT

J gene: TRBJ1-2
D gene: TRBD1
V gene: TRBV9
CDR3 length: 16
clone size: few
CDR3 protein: CASSVDPDRGSGGYTF
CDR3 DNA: TGTGCCAGCAGCGTAGATCCGGACAGGGGCTCGGGTGGCTACACCTTC

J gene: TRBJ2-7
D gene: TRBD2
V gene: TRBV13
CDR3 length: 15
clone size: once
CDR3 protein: CASSWGTSGVYEQYF
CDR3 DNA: TGTGCCAGCAGCTGGGGGACTAGCGGGGTATACGAGCAGTACTTC

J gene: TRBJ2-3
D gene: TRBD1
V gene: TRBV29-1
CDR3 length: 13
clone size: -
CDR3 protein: CSVEGQTTDTQYF
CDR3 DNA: TGCAGCGTTGAGGGACAGACCACAGATACGCAGTATTTT

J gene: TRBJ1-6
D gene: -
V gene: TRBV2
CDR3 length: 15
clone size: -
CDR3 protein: CASSDRGGEYSPLHF
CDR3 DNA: TGTGCCAGCAGTGATCGGGGGGGGGAATATTCACCCCTCCACTTT

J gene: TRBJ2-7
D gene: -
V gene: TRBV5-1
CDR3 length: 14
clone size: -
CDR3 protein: CASSDRDTNYEQYF
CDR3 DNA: TGCGCCAGCAGCGACCGGGACACCAACTACGAGCAGTACTTC

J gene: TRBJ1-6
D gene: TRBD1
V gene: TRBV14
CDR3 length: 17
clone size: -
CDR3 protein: CASSRRDRSSYNSPLHF
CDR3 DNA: TGTGCCAGCAGCCGCCGGGACAGGAGCTCCTATAATTCACCCCTCCACTTT

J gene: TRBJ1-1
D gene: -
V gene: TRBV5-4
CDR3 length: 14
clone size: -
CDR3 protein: CASSLVQGGTEAFF
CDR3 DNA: TGTGCCAGCAGCTTGGTCCAGGGAGGCACTGAAGCTTTCTTT

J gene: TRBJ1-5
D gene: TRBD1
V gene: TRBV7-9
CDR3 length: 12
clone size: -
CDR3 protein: CAGRQGNQPQHF
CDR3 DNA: TGTGCCGGTAGACAGGGGAATCAGCCCCAGCATTTT

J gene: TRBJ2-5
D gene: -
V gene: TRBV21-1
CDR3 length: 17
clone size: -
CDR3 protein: CASSPRGSGRCQETQYF
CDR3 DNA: TGTGCCAGCAGCCCACGGGGTAGCGGGAGATGTCAAGAGACCCAGTACTTC

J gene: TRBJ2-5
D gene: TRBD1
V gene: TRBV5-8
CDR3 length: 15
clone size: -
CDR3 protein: CASSHRDRSQETQYF
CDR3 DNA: TGTGCCAGCAGTCACCGGGACAGATCTCAAGAGACCCAGTACTTC

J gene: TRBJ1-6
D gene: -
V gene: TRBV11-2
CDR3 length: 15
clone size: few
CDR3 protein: CASSQNGALNSPLHF
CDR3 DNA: TGTGCCAGCAGTCAGAATGGGGCGCTTAATTCACCCCTCCACTTT

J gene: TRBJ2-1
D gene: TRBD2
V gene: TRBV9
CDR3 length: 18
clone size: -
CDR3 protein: CASSVASGGAASYNEQFF
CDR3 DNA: TGTGCCAGCAGCGTAGCTAGCGGGGGGGCCGCGTCCTACAATGAGCAGTTCTTC

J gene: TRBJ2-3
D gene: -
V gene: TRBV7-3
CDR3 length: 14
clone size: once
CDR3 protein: CASSLTAGADTQYF
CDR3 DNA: TGTGCCAGCAGCTTAACGGCCGGGGCAGATACGCAGTATTTT

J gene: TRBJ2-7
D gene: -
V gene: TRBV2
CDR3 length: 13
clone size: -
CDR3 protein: CASIPDRLYEQYF
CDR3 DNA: TGTGCCAGCATCCCTGACAGGCTCTACGAGCAGTACTTC

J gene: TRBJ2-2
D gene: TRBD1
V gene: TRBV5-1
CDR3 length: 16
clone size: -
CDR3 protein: CASSLQTGAGTGELFF
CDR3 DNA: TGCGCCAGCAGCTTACAAACAGGGGCTGGCACCGGGGAGCTGTTTTTT

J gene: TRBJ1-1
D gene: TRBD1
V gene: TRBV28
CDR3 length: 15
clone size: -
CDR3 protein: CASSGQGAGNTEAFF
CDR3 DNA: TGTGCCAGCAGCGGACAGGGGGCAGGGAACACTGAAGCTTTCTTT

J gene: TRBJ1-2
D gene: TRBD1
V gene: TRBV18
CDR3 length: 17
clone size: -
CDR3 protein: CASSPSGTGKSPGGYTF
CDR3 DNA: TGTGCCAGCTCACCATCCGGGACAGGGAAATCCCCTGGTGGCTACACCTTC

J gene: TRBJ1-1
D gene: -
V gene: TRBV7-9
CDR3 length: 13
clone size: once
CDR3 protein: CASSLGQNTEAFF
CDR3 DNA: TGTGCCAGCAGCCTGGGACAGAACACTGAAGCTTTCTTT

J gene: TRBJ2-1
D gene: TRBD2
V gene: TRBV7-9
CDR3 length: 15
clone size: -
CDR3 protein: CASSLASGGRNEQFF
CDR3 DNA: TGTGCCAGCAGCTTAGCTAGCGGGGGACGCAATGAGCAGTTCTTC

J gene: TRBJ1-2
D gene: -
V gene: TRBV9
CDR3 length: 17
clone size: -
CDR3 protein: CASSGPLYRAGSYGYTF
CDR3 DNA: TGTGCCAGCAGCGGCCCCCTTTATCGAGCAGGAAGCTATGGCTACACCTTC

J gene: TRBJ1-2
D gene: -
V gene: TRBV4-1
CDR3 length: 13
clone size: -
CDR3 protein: CASSSQKGDGYTF
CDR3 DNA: TGCGCCAGCAGTTCTCAGAAGGGGGATGGCTACACCTTC

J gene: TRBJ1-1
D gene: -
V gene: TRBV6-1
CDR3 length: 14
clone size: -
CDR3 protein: CASSETGWYTEAFF
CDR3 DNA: TGTGCCAGCAGTGAAACGGGGTGGTACACTGAAGCTTTCTTT

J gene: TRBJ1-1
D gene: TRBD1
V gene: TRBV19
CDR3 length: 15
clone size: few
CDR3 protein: CASSEEGGSRTEAFF
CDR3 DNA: TGTGCCAGTAGTGAGGAAGGGGGCTCGAGGACTGAAGCTTTCTTT

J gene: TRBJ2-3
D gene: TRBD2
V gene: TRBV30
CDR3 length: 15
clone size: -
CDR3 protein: CATDPVGRAGDTQYF
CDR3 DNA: TGTGCCACTGACCCGGTAGGGAGGGCGGGAGATACGCAGTATTTT

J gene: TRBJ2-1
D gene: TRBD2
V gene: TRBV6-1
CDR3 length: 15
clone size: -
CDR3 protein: CASSLAGISYNEQFF
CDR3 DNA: TGTGCCAGCAGTTTAGCGGGAATCTCCTACAATGAGCAGTTCTTC

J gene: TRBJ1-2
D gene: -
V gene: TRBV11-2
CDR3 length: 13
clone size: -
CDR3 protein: CASSFVREAGYTF
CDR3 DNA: TGTGCCAGCAGCTTTGTCAGGGAAGCTGGCTACACCTTC

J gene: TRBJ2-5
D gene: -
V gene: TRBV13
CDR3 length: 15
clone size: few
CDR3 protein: CASSLVGGQRETQYF
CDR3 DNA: TGTGCCAGCAGCTTAGTGGGGGGGCAGCGAGAGACCCAGTACTTC

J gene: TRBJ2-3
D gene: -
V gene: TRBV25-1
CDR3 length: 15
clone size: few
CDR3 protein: CASSDGAASTDTQYF
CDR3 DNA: TGTGCCAGCAGTGATGGGGCCGCTAGCACAGATACGCAGTATTTT

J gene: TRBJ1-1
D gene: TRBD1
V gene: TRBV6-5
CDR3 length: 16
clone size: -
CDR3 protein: CASSYAGTGLNTEAFF
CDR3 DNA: TGTGCCAGCAGTTACGCCGGGACAGGTTTAAACACTGAAGCTTTCTTT

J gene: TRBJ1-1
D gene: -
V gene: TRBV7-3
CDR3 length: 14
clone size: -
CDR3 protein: CASSLGPGLNEAFF
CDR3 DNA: TGTGCCAGCAGCTTAGGTCCAGGTCTAAATGAAGCTTTCTTT

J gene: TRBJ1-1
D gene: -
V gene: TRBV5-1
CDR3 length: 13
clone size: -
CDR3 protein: CASSLGGDTEAFF
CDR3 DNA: TGCGCCAGCAGCTTGGGGGGGGACACTGAAGCTTTCTTT

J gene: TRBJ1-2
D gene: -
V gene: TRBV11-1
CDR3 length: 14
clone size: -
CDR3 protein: CASSLSADYYGYTF
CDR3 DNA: TGTGCCAGCAGCTTAAGCGCAGACTACTATGGCTACACCTTC

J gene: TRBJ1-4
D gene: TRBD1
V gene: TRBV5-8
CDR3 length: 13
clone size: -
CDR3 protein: CASSRDRGEKLFF
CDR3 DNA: TGTGCCAGCAGCCGGGACAGGGGAGAAAAACTGTTTTTT

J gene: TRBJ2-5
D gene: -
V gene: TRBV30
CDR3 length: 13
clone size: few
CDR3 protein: CAWSPDSQETQYF
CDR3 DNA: TGTGCCTGGAGTCCGGACAGCCAAGAGACCCAGTACTTC

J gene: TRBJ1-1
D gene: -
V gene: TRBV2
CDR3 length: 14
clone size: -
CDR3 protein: CASSPDSTYKGAFF
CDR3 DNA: TGTGCCAGCAGTCCCGACAGTACGTATAAGGGGGCTTTCTTT